The 31 T cell receptor beta chains below come from one sample, sequenced in a study of CD8 T cells in ankylosing spondylitis. TCRdb reanalysed the 5' RACE reads using MiXCR and keeps one entry per CDR3 protein. The data contain 200,000 to 300,000 distinct CDR3 sequences, around 10% of them singletons. The sample was blood, either unsorted or a sorted T cell fraction (not recorded which). The receptor set was obtained from a male donor with ankylosing spondylitis or in good health (not recorded which).

There are a few counts of this clonotype. This sequence joins TRBV12-3 or TRBV12-4 and TRBJ2-7; D is unresolved. V lost 6 bases, J lost 2 bases, and 17 bases lay in between. The CDR3 length is 15 residues. CDR3 coding DNA: TGTGCCAGCAGCTCGAGCCGGCACCTGCCCTACGAGCAGTACTTC. Amino acids: CASSSSRHLPYEQYF.

The sample holds a few counts of this clonotype. This sequence joins TRBV5-5 and TRBJ2-7; no clear D. The CDR3 consists of 13 residues. Germline CDR1 SGHKS, CDR2 YYEKEE (reference sequence). Trimming shortened V by 2 bases and J by 5 bases, and 11 bases separated the two germline ends. The CDR3 nucleotides are TGTGCCAGCAGCTTTATAGGCCTCCACGAGCAGTACTTC. Translation: CASSFIGLHEQYF. Together with reference TRBV5-5 and TRBJ2-7, the CDR3 gives the full variable domain: DAGVTQSPTHLIKTRGQQVTLRCSPISGHKSVSWYQQVLGQGPQFIFQYYEKEERGRGNFPDRFSARQFPNYSSELNVNALLLGDSALYLCASSFIGLHEQYFGPGTRLTVT.

This clonotype was seen many times. CDR3 sequence: CASSLGRESNQPQHF. CDR3 in DNA: TGTGCCAGCAGTTTGGGACGGGAGAGCAATCAGCCCCAGCATTTT. The V gene is TRBV12-3 or TRBV12-4, the J gene TRBJ1-5, with D tentatively TRBD1 (5 bases). V lost 3 bases and J lost 1, with 10 bases in between. The CDR3 is 15 amino acids.

This clonotype was seen at least ten times. The rearrangement links TRBV12-3 or TRBV12-4 to TRBJ1-5; D not resolved. V was cut by 6 bases and J by 1 base, with 10 bases left in between. The CDR3 loop spans 14 amino acids. As DNA, the CDR3 is TGTGCCAGCAGCCTAGGTTGGAGCAATCAGCCCCAGCATTTT. Translating gives CASSLGWSNQPQHF.

The chain combines TRBV7-3 with TRBJ2-3; possibly TRBD1 for D (5 bases). The germline gives CDR1 SGHTA, CDR2 FQGTGA. Trimming shortened V by 3 bases and J by 0 bases, and 7 bases separated the two germline ends. CDR3 length equals 14 residues. The CDR3 sequence is CASSFGHSTDTQYF. The CDR3 nucleotides read TGTGCCAGCAGCTTTGGACATAGCACAGATACGCAGTATTTT.

This clonotype was seen many times. This chain joins TRBV27 and TRBJ2-3; 9 nucleotides agree with TRBD1. Germline V gene data show CDR1 as MNHEY and CDR2 as SMNVEV (reference sequence). CDR3 size: 14 residues. Trimming took 6 bases from V and 7 from J; bases not matched to a gene: 8. The CDR3 loop is CASSMGQGLNTQYF. CDR3 nucleotides: TGTGCCAGCAGCATGGGACAGGGCTTGAATACGCAGTATTTT.

In this sample, this clonotype turned up many times. The genes are TRBV12-3 or TRBV12-4 and TRBJ2-7; 8 bases match TRBD1. V lost 6 bases and J lost 1; bases outside the gene matches: 5. The CDR3 has 14 residues. CDR3 nucleotide sequence: TGTGCCAGCAGGGAGACAGGGGAATCCTACGAGCAGTACTTC. As protein: CASRETGESYEQYF.

The chain couples TRBV12-3 or TRBV12-4 to TRBJ1-5, with 7 bases that match TRBD1. Germline trimming cut 6 bases from V and 1 base from J; bases unmatched to any gene: 3. This CDR3 is built from 14 residues. CDR3 bases: TGTGCCAGCAGGGGACAGCCCAGCAATCAGCCCCAGCATTTT. Protein: CASRGQPSNQPQHF.

The table lists this clonotype with many counts. This chain joins TRBV6-5 and TRBJ2-7; 9 bases fit TRBD2. Unmatched junction bases numbered 5, after V lost 0 bases and J lost 5 bases. Germline CDR1 reads MNHEY; CDR2 reads SVGAGI. The CDR3 has 15 amino acids. CDR3 in amino acids: CASSYSAAGGNEQYF. The CDR3 region has the DNA TGTGCCAGCAGTTACTCTGCAGCGGGAGGTAACGAGCAGTACTTC.

V and J are TRBV18 and TRBJ1-1; D unclear. V lost 3 bases and J 6 bases, leaving 14 bases between the germline ends. Germline CDR1 is KGHSH and CDR2 is LQKENI. The length of the CDR3 is 14 residues. CDR3 residues: CASSPSGSGAEAFF. The DNA for the CDR3 is TGTGCCAGCTCACCTTCCGGGTCGGGTGCTGAAGCTTTCTTT. Full variable domain (outside the CDR3, taken from reference TRBV18 and TRBJ1-1): NAGVMQNPRHLVRRRGQEARLRCSPMKGHSHVYWYRQLPEEGLKFMVYLQKENIIDESGMPKERFSAEFPKEGPSILRIQQVVRGDSAAYFCASSPSGSGAEAFFGQGTRLTVV.

This clonotype has a count of ten or more. The chain links TRBV6-4 to TRBJ1-1; D not certain. V gave up 1 base and J gave up 5 bases, with 17 bases separating them. Germline V gives CDR1 MRHNA, CDR2 SNTAGT. The CDR3 consists of 16 residues. In DNA form, the CDR3 reads TGTGCCAGCAGTGACTTTCCGGGCCCGAGTCGGACTGAAGCTTTCTTT. Protein sequence: CASSDFPGPSRTEAFF.

This clonotype has ten or more counts. J is TRBJ1-6 and V is TRBV12-3 or TRBV12-4; no firm D call. V was clipped by 7 bases and J by 9 bases, with 10 bases between them. CDR3 length: 12 amino acids. The CDR3, as DNA: TGTGCCAGCACATTAGATATTTCACCCCTCCACTTT. This sequence encodes CASTLDISPLHF.

The V call is TRBV7-9, the J call TRBJ2-3, with 11 bases identical to TRBD2. This CDR3 is 15 amino acids long. J lost 2 bases, V lost 5 bases, and 3 bases had no gene match. Germline CDR1 is SEHNR and CDR2 is FQNEAQ (reference sequence). CDR3 bases: TGTGCCAGCAGCGGACTAGCGGGCAACACAGATACGCAGTATTTT. Its translation: CASSGLAGNTDTQYF.

This clonotype came up a few times. The junction departs from germline at one end; a sequencing error may be responsible. The chain is built from TRBV5-1 and TRBJ1-1, with a possible D match to TRBD1 (5 bases). The CDR3 loop spans 13 amino acids. CDR1 and CDR2 (germline): SGHRS, YFSETQ. The CDR3, as DNA: TGCACCAGCAGCTTGGGGGTGAACACTGAAGCTTTCTTT. Translating gives CTSSLGVNTEAFF.

Notes on this clonotype: A much larger clone sits a single nucleotide away, making a read error possible. Without the conserved terminal phenylalanine or tryptophan, this CDR3 likely stems from a read error. The rearrangement links TRBV9 to TRBJ2-7; D is ambiguous. CDR3 length: 11 amino acids. The germline V gene encodes CDR1 SGDLS and CDR2 YYNGEE. Trimming took off 3 bases at V and 3 bases at J, with 4 bases between the two ends. CDR3 sequence reads: CASSEHYEQYL. CDR3 bases: TGTGCCAGCAGCGAGCACTACGAGCAGTACTTA.

The chain links TRBV27 to TRBJ1-4; 7 bases agree with TRBD1. Germline V lookup: CDR1 MNHEY, CDR2 SMNVEV (reference sequence). CDR3 length equals 12 residues. Trimming took 4 bases from V and 11 from J; bases not matched to a gene: 4. The CDR3 DNA sequence: TGTGCCAGCAGTTCGACAGGGTTGAAACTGTTTTTT. Encoded protein: CASSSTGLKLFF. Full variable domain (missing parts from reference TRBV27 and TRBJ1-4): EAQVTQNPRYLITVTGKKLTVTCSQNMNHEYMSWYRQDPGLGLRQIYYSMNVEVTDKGDVPEGYKVSRKEKRNFPLILESPSPNQTSLYFCASSSTGLKLFFGSGTQLSVL.

This clonotype was seen more than once but under ten times. The V and J genes are TRBV6-1 and TRBJ2-1; no definite D call. The CDR3 has 13 residues. The V end lost 6 bases, the J end lost 2 bases, and 8 bases lay between the germline ends. Germline CDR1 reads MNHNS; CDR2 reads SASEGT. The CDR3 is CASRNTPYNEQFF. The CDR3, as DNA: TGTGCCAGCAGGAATACGCCCTACAATGAGCAGTTCTTC.

J is TRBJ2-1 and V is TRBV11-2; perhaps D is TRBD1 or TRBD2 (5 bases each). This CDR3 has 14 amino acids. Between the trimmed V and J ends, which lost 5 bases and 3 bases, there was a span of 11 bases. The germline V gene encodes CDR1 SGHAT and CDR2 FQNNGV. CDR3 sequence: CASSDGTLYNEQFF. The CDR3 nucleotides are TGTGCCAGCAGCGACGGGACCCTCTACAATGAGCAGTTCTTC.

A few counts support this clonotype. The chain uses TRBV20-1 and TRBJ2-3, with a tentative D call TRBD1 (6 bases). Germline CDR1 and CDR2: DFQATT and SNEGSKA (reference sequence). The length of the CDR3 is 13 residues. V was trimmed by 8 bases and J by 1 base, leaving 13 bases between them. Here the CDR3 DNA reads TGCAGTCCTTTCAGGGGTGGCACAGATACGCAGTATTTT. It translates to CSPFRGGTDTQYF.

This clonotype was recorded at least ten times. This chain uses TRBV10-3 with TRBJ2-7; D ambiguous. The CDR3 covers 14 residues. The V end was cut by 3 bases, the J end by 5 bases, with 14 bases between. Per germline, CDR1 ENHRY and CDR2 SYGVKD. CDR3 loop: CAISDPTLRHEQYF. CDR3 coding DNA: TGTGCCATCAGTGACCCGACTCTCCGTCACGAGCAGTACTTC.

This clonotype was seen a few times. The J gene is TRBJ1-6, the V gene TRBV7-2; D ambiguous. CDR1 SGHTA and CDR2 FQGNSA come from the germline V gene. This CDR3 comprises 15 residues. V was pared by 3 bases and J by 2 bases, with 8 bases between. The CDR3 region has the DNA TGTGCCAGCAGCTTGACGGAGACCTATAATTCACCCCTCCACTTT. Amino acids: CASSLTETYNSPLHF. Using reference TRBV7-2 and TRBJ1-6 for the parts outside the CDR3, the full variable domain is GAGVSQSPSNKVTEKGKDVELRCDPISGHTALYWYRQSLGQGLEFLIYFQGNSAPDKSGLPSDRFSAERTGGSVSTLTIQRTQQEDSAVYLCASSLTETYNSPLHFGNGTRLTVT.

The chain links TRBV20-1 to TRBJ1-5; TRBD1 might be the D (6 bases). The CDR3 covers 16 residues. V shed 1 base and J shed 2 bases, with 15 bases lying between them. Germline V lookup: CDR1 DFQATT, CDR2 SNEGSKA (reference sequence). The CDR3 DNA is TGCAGTGCTAGAGGATGGGGGGCGTTGGGCAATCAGCCCCAGCATTTT. Translated, it gives CSARGWGALGNQPQHF.

The chain combines TRBV20-1 with TRBJ2-2; 7 bases align to TRBD2. J was trimmed by 6 bases and V by 5 bases; bases with no gene match: 3. Germline loops: CDR1 DFQATT, CDR2 SNEGSKA (reference sequence). This CDR3 is 12 amino acids long. This chain's CDR3 is CSAGGLAGELFF. CDR3 DNA sequence: TGCAGTGCTGGAGGACTAGCCGGGGAGCTGTTTTTT.

The table lists this clonotype with a few counts. The rearrangement uses TRBV19 and TRBJ2-2, with D unclear. The V end lost 4 bases, the J end lost 1 base, and 4 bases lay between the germline ends. The germline CDR1 and CDR2 sequences are LNHDA and SQIVND (reference sequence). The CDR3 is made up of 13 amino acids. The CDR3 DNA sequence: TGTGCCAGTAGTAAACAGAACACCGGGGAGCTGTTTTTT. Amino acid sequence: CASSKQNTGELFF. Full variable domain (remainder filled in from reference TRBV19 and TRBJ2-2): DGGITQSPKYLFRKEGQNVTLSCEQNLNHDAMYWYRQDPGQGLRLIYYSQIVNDFQKGDIAEGYSVSREKKESFPLTVTSAQKNPTAFYLCASSKQNTGELFFGEGSRLTVL.

V gene TRBV7-9 combines with J gene TRBJ2-6; D is ambiguous. The CDR3 runs 16 residues. Between the trimmed V and J ends, which lost 6 bases and 0 bases, there was a span of 12 bases. Germline values: CDR1 SEHNR, CDR2 FQNEAQ (reference sequence). CDR3 nucleotides: TGTGCCAGCAGGACGGTTTCGACCTCTGGGGCCAACGTCCTGACTTTC. It translates to CASRTVSTSGANVLTF.

This clonotype has a count of ten or more. The chain employs TRBV27 and TRBJ2-7; 10 positions match TRBD1. Germline CDR1 MNHEY, CDR2 SMNVEV (reference sequence). The CDR3 runs 14 residues. V shed 10 bases, J shed 3 bases, and the junction held 9 bases outside the gene matches. The CDR3 reads CATSLRTGGYEQYF. The CDR3 nucleotides are TGTGCCACCAGCCTTAGGACAGGGGGCTACGAGCAGTACTTC.

The chain recombines TRBV12-3 or TRBV12-4 with TRBJ2-2; D unresolved. The CDR3 runs to 10 residues. Trimming pared 3 bases from V and 11 bases from J, leaving 4 bases between. Here the CDR3 reads CASSFGELFF. The CDR3 region has the DNA TGTGCCAGCAGTTTCGGCGAGCTGTTTTTT.

The genes are TRBV9 and TRBJ2-6; TRBD1 or TRBD2 may be the D gene (5 bases each). Between the trimmed V and J ends, which lost 7 bases and 6 bases, there was a span of 20 bases. The CDR3 has 16 amino acids. Germline lookup yields CDR1 SGDLS and CDR2 YYNGEE. CDR3 in amino acids: CASGGEGLSLANVLTF. The DNA of the CDR3 is TGTGCCAGCGGGGGTGAGGGGCTCTCTCTGGCCAACGTCCTGACTTTC.

The J gene is TRBJ2-1, the V gene TRBV5-4; 8 bases are shared with TRBD1. This CDR3 comprises 13 residues. From germline, CDR1 is SGHNT and CDR2 YYREEE (reference sequence). V gave up 4 bases and J gave up 7 bases; unmatched junction bases: 4. In DNA, the CDR3 is TGTGCCAGCAGCCCTTACAGGGGGAATGAGCAGTTCTTC. Amino acids: CASSPYRGNEQFF.

A few counts support this clonotype. The chain uses TRBV3-1 and TRBJ2-5; no definite D call. The CDR3 consists of 14 residues. The germline gives CDR1 LGHDT, CDR2 YNNKEL (reference sequence). The V end lost 0 bases, the J end lost 5 bases, and 10 bases lay between the germline ends. CDR3: CASSQDTTRETQYF. CDR3 sequence (DNA): TGTGCCAGCAGCCAAGATACGACGAGGGAGACCCAGTACTTC.

This clonotype has at least ten counts. This chain joins TRBV20-1 and TRBJ2-1, with 7 bases lining up with TRBD1. Germline lookup yields CDR1 DFQATT and CDR2 SNEGSKA (reference sequence). The trim removed 6 bases at V and 6 bases at J, leaving 14 bases unmatched. CDR3 length: 15 amino acids. CDR3 in DNA: TGCAGTGCCCCAGACTACAGGGGACGGCTCAATGAGCAGTTCTTC. Translation: CSAPDYRGRLNEQFF.